This entry features one T cell receptor (beta chain) sequence. It lacks a known antigen. No base quality values were provided; no much bigger clone lies one nucleotide off. The data were taken from a study of a mutant IDH1 vaccine in newly diagnosed glioma (dated by TCRdb to 2020 to 2022). General notes on the study: Of the approximately 35 treated patients, 62.5% were male and approximately 38% were female, and the mean age was approximately 40 years. Prior to enrollment, standard therapy consisting of radiotherapy alone, temozolomide alone, or radiochemotherapy with temozolomide had been administered to patients, with the combination being received by most patients. Six visits were used for peripheral blood collection: V03 (baseline), V05, V07, V10, V12 and V13. Longitudinal TCRB deep sequencing was done for 25 treated patients, wherever samples were available for exploratory analyses.

Libraries were built with the immunoSEQ multiplex PCR assay. Rearranged TCR beta chain sequences were amplified using the hsTCRB Kit according to the manufacturer's protocol. An Illumina MiSeq was used to sequence the TCRB libraries. The authors' pipeline ran thus. Demultiplexing, trimming and gene mapping were performed with the kit vendor's proprietary platform. Not all clones reach the TCRdb copy of this immuneACCESS table, which keeps in-frame sequences only. Checked studies attribute under half of the gap to unresolved V genes and leave the rest unexplained. V, J and clone size derive from that table, while D and trimming were established from the DNA sequence. Here the sample has roughly 35,000 clones; 88% occur a single time. 4% to 5.5% of the sample lies in the top ten. Beyond this particular receptor, the publication reports: Changes in the top peripheral T cell clonotypes picked up by TCRB sequencing did not appear to be linked to pseudoprogression. It was noted by the authors that analyses of patient blood samples could not be reproduced owing to sample limitations. Availability determined which PBMC samples were chosen for TCRB deep sequencing. Immune responses induced by the vaccine were seen in 93.3% of patients across multiple MHC alleles.

Relative to germline, V is 0 bases shorter and J is 6 bases shorter, with 12 bases between their ends. In the germline V gene, CDR1 corresponds to LGHNA and CDR2 to YSLEER. The CDR3 contains 15 residues, cysteine and phenylalanine counted. The entry retains the CDR3 DNA only, 45 bases that are in frame from base 1. The sample's time point label, decoded: baseline, week 1 (first vaccination visit). The treatment or condition label corresponds to: pre-vaccination baseline after standard-of-care therapy. All donors had newly diagnosed IDH1-mutant astrocytomas of WHO grade 3 or 4 that showed loss of nuclear ATRX. The samples were drawn from NOA16, a multicentre, single-arm, open-label phase I trial in Germany that tested a mutant IDH1 peptide vaccine in humans for the first time. Visit V03 blood draws served as the baseline sample for immunogenicity testing. The DNeasy Blood and Tissue Kit was used to extract genomic DNA from EDTA blood for TCRB sequencing.

This specimen consisted of PBMCs, obtained from a glioma patient treated with radiotherapy, temozolomide or both. This clonotype was sampled from a woman between 40 and 55 years old with glioma. The sequence is built from TRBV4-3 and TRBJ1-5; the D gene is perhaps TRBD1, on 6 matching bases. Here is the DNA: TGCGCCAGCAGCCAAGATCGTAGGGGGGGTCAGCCCCAGCATTTT. Its protein reads: CASSQDRRGGQPQHF.